This T cell receptor (beta chain) was profiled in a study of T cell responses to AZD1222 COVID-19 vaccine. CDR1 is SGHAT and CDR2 is FQNNGV in the germline V gene. This CDR3 comprises 17 residues. V lost 3 bases and J lost 2; bases outside the gene matches: 9. Remarks on this clone: Its antigen is currently unknown.

This table comes from immunoSEQ multiplex PCR, and its TCRdb copy is limited to in-frame clones, with some not included. The sample carries about 160,000 clones, around 90% recorded once. Broader study findings: Breadth and depth of Spike-specific TCRs rose after two AZD1222 doses.

This material consisted of peripheral blood, taken on day 0 of AZD1222 vaccination. This clonotype was sampled from an adult in good health. The genes are TRBV11-2 and TRBJ2-2, with 7 nucleotides matching TRBD1. The chain's CDR3 is CASSLMRGGLNTGELFF. CDR3 DNA: TGTGCCAGCAGCTTGATGCGAGGGGGCCTCAACACCGGGGAGCTGTTTTTT.